Each of the 8 T cell receptor beta chains below was sequenced from the same sample in a study of post-analysis software for immune sequencing data. The antigens of these receptors remain unknown. Sequencing libraries made from TCR beta cDNA carried unique molecular identifiers. A single record per CDR3 protein comes from TCRdb applying MiXCR to the PCR reads. The sample has about 760,000 distinct CDR3 sequences, 30% seen once; the top ten hold approximately 0.6%. Findings of the study overall: Roughly 5 TRBV segments, TRBV5-6, TRBV5-1 and TRBV20-1 among them, were found more frequent in patients than controls.

Sequencing input: blood. These receptors were taken from a girl aged 10 to 17 with multiple sclerosis.

The chain has TRBV12-3 or TRBV12-4 and TRBJ1-1; no clear D gene. This CDR3 comprises 14 residues. V was cut by 6 bases and J by 0 bases, with 11 bases left in between. Written as DNA, the CDR3 is TGTGCCAGCAGCCCGAGCCGAATGAACACTGAAGCTTTCTTT. Residues: CASSPSRMNTEAFF.

This clonotype was seen repeatedly, ten times or more. The CDR3 reads CASSQDRAGLSIQYF. CDR3 coding DNA: TGCGCCAGCAGCCAAGATCGGGCGGGATTAAGCATTCAGTACTTC. The chain couples TRBV4-3 to TRBJ2-7; D might be TRBD2 (6 bases). The J call could be wrong; TRBJ2-4 is a better fit for the DNA end. This CDR3 has 15 residues. The germline gives CDR1 LGHNA, CDR2 YSLEER.

This clonotype was picked up one time. An end of the junction does not agree with germline; a read error may underlie this. This rearrangement joins TRBV6-4 to TRBJ2-1; D not resolved. Germline assignment: CDR1 MRHNA and CDR2 SNTAGT. The CDR3 length is 15 residues. The CDR3 DNA reads as TGTGTCAGCAGTGAATCATTTACCTCCTACAATGAGCAGTTCTTC. This codes for CVSSESFTSYNEQFF.

About this clonotype: This could be a read error, since a much larger clone is one nucleotide away. The J gene is TRBJ1-2, the V gene TRBV20-1; D unclear. CDR3 length: 16 residues. The V gene's germline CDR1 is DFQATT and CDR2 SNEGSKA (reference sequence). Trimming shortened V by 6 bases and J by 2 bases, and 22 bases separated the two germline ends. CDR3 sequence reads: CSAQRMIVDGNYGYTF. CDR3 DNA sequence: TGCAGTGCCCAACGTATGATAGTGGACGGAAACTATGGCTACACCTTC.

This clonotype has just a few counts. The rearrangement links TRBV10-3 to TRBJ2-7, with D perhaps TRBD2 (6 bases). Between the trimmed V and J ends, which lost 7 bases and 1 base, there was a span of 8 bases. The CDR3 length is 12 residues. Germline loops: CDR1 ENHRY, CDR2 SYGVKD. The CDR3 region has the DNA TGTGCCATCAAGGAGGGGTCCTACGAGCAGTACTTC. Translated, it gives CAIKEGSYEQYF.

This clonotype was seen a handful of times. This rearrangement joins TRBV7-2 to TRBJ2-3, with 7 positions matching TRBD2. Germline CDR1 is SGHTA and CDR2 is FQGNSA. The ends lost 1 base at V and 2 bases at J; junction bases unmatched: 3. CDR3 length: 15 amino acids. The CDR3, as DNA: TGTGCCAGCAGCTTAGGCGGGAGTTTCACAGATACGCAGTATTTT. Residues: CASSLGGSFTDTQYF.

This clonotype was picked up a small number of times. V usage is TRBV5-5 and J usage is TRBJ2-7; 9 nucleotides agree with TRBD1. The CDR3 loop spans 15 amino acids. V dropped 2 bases and J dropped 4; count of bases not matched to a gene: 7. Looked up from germline, CDR1 is SGHKS and CDR2 is YYEKEE (reference sequence). CDR3 sequence: CASSFRWGTGYEQYF. In nucleotides, the CDR3 is TGTGCCAGCAGCTTTAGGTGGGGGACAGGGTACGAGCAGTACTTC.

This chain joins TRBV12-3 or TRBV12-4 and TRBJ2-1, with a tentative D call TRBD2 (6 bases). This CDR3 comprises 14 residues. Deletions cut 6 bases from V and 4 bases from J, with 13 bases between. In DNA form, the CDR3 reads TGTGCCAGCAGAAGCGGGTTACGGTACAATGAGCAGTTCTTC. Translating gives CASRSGLRYNEQFF.